This T cell receptor (beta chain) was found in a study of control samples from healthy donors and cancer patients. Per the germline V gene, CDR1 is ENHRY and CDR2 is SYGVKD. The CDR3 loop spans 14 amino acids. V dropped 2 bases and J dropped 4; count of bases not matched to a gene: 1. This clone was recorded once. Generated by immunoSEQ multiplex PCR, the TCRdb table keeps only in-frame clones and is missing some. The sample has approximately 94,000 clones; 70% to 85% are singletons. Sequenced material: PBMCs. The chain employs TRBV10-3 and TRBJ1-5, with TRBD1 identical over 8 bases. The clonotype originates from a man between 65 and 80 years old with lung cancer. CDR3 sequence reads: CAISEGTGNQPQHF. For the CDR3, the DNA is TGTGCCATCAGTGAGGGGACAGGTAATCAGCCCCAGCATTTT.